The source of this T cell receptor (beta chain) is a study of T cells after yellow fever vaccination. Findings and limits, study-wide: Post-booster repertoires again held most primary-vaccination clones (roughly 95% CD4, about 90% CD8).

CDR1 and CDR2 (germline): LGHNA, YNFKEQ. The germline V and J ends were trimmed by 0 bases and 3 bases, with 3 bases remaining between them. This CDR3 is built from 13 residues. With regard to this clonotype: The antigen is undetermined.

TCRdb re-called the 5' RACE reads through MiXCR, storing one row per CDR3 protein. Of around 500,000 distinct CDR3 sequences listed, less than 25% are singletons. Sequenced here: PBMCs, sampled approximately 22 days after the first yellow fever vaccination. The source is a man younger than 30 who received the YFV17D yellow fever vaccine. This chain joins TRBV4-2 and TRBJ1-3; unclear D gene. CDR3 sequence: CASSQERGNTIYF. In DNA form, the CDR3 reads TGTGCCAGCAGCCAAGAGCGTGGAAACACCATATATTTT.